A single T cell receptor (beta chain) is shown here with its context. No antigen is known for it. The CDR3 covers 15 residues. From germline, CDR1 is SEHNR and CDR2 FQNEAQ (reference sequence). Trimming left V 4 bases short and J 0 bases short, with 13 bases between. Measured with immunoSEQ multiplex PCR; TCRdb has only the in-frame clones, and not every one. The data hold more than 75,000 clones, with 70% to 90% observed a single time. This entry comes from a study of OX40 agonist ivuxolimab in advanced cancers. Study-level findings and limits: Near-lowest levels of clonal expansion characterized partial responders at 0.1-3.0 mg/kg.

Cycle 7 day 1, cycle 4 day 1, and baseline were the timepoints at which blood was sampled. The receptor's source is an adult with an advanced solid tumor such as melanoma, head and neck, liver or kidney cancer. The chain links TRBV7-9 to TRBJ2-7; the D is unclear. The sequenced sample was CD4+ or CD8+ T cells sorted from blood, obtained in a trial of the OX40 agonist ivuxolimab. The CDR3 coding sequence is TGTGCCAGCAGCTCGCCGTTGCGCAGCTCCTACGAGCAGTACTTC. Protein sequence: CASSSPLRSSYEQYF.